Shown below are 31 T cell receptor beta chains from a single sample sequenced in a study of T-cell reconstitution after alpha-beta-depleted transplantation in children (TCRdb year 2016). Library generation was performed with PCR. The sequencer listed for this sample is Illumina HiSeq 2500. To normalize quantification of the TCRbeta repertoire, the TCR libraries were built with molecular barcoding that relied on unique molecular identifiers. The public reads were reanalyzed by TCRdb: fastp trimming at Q25, MiXCR alignment, in-frame beta chains only. Identical CDR3 protein sequences are pooled into one entry, listed with their most common genes and DNA. This sample gives 450,000 to 600,000 distinct CDR3 sequences in total; 30% to 35% of them show up just once. The leading ten clones occupy roughly 2.5% of the sample. Sequenced material: PBMCs from the stem cell graft donor, taken from the stem cell graft. These receptor sequences come from a human donor who donated a stem cell graft to a child with aplastic anemia.

The J gene is TRBJ2-3, the V gene TRBV29-1; possibly TRBD2 for D (7 bases). Germline assignment: CDR1 SQVTM and CDR2 ANQGSEA. V was trimmed by 4 bases and J by 5 bases, leaving 19 bases between them. The CDR3 covers 15 residues. The CDR3: CSVGGGYRVGDTQYF. The CDR3 coding sequence is TGCAGCGTTGGGGGGGGATACAGGGTCGGAGATACGCAGTATTTT.

This clonotype showed up just a few times. J is TRBJ1-1 and V is TRBV29-1, with TRBD1 identical over 7 bases. V shed 4 bases and J 2 bases; nucleotides not matched to a gene: 7. CDR3 length: 14 amino acids. The germline gives CDR1 SQVTM, CDR2 ANQGSEA. The CDR3 loop is CSVADRAPNTEAFF. The CDR3 nucleotides are TGCAGCGTTGCTGACAGGGCCCCTAACACTGAAGCTTTCTTT.

This clonotype occurred a few times. The chain uses TRBV7-2 and TRBJ1-4; 7 bases align to TRBD1. This CDR3 region has 15 residues. V was pared by 5 bases and J by 3 bases, with 6 bases of the junction left unmatched. CDR1 SGHTA and CDR2 FQGNSA come from the germline V gene. The CDR3 bases are TGTGCCAGCAGCGTCACAGGGGTTCCTAATGAAAAACTGTTTTTT. Protein: CASSVTGVPNEKLFF.

This clonotype has at least ten counts. The chain combines TRBV20-1 with TRBJ1-5; D might be TRBD1 (5 bases). The V and J ends lost 2 bases and 0 bases respectively, with 5 bases between them. Germline CDR1 and CDR2: DFQATT and SNEGSKA (reference sequence). The CDR3 runs 13 residues. The CDR3 loop is CSARQGSNQPQHF. The CDR3 DNA sequence: TGCAGTGCTAGACAGGGTAGCAATCAGCCCCAGCATTTT.

V is TRBV12-3 or TRBV12-4 and J is TRBJ2-3; D is undetermined. This CDR3 is 12 amino acids long. Trimming pared 2 bases from V and 12 bases from J, leaving 12 bases between. CDR3 DNA: TGTGCCAGCAGTTTAAATGACCCTGTTCAGTATTTT. Its translation: CASSLNDPVQYF.

This clonotype was seen ten or more times. The chain is built from TRBV5-5 and TRBJ2-7; D remains ambiguous. The V gene's germline CDR1 is SGHKS and CDR2 YYEKEE (reference sequence). This CDR3 spans 14 amino acids. V lost 0 bases and J 4 bases, leaving 11 bases between the germline ends. CDR3: CASSLAGVQYEQYV. The CDR3 region has the DNA TGTGCCAGCAGCTTGGCTGGCGTGCAGTACGAGCAGTACGTC.

The rearrangement joins TRBV9 to TRBJ2-5; 11 bases line up with TRBD1. CDR1 and CDR2 from the germline V gene are SGDLS and YYNGEE. The V segment lost 3 bases and the J segment 1 base; nucleotides outside the gene matches: 2. This CDR3 has 15 residues. CDR3 DNA: TGTGCCAGCAGCGCCGGGACAGGGGGCCAAGAGACCCAGTACTTC. Translation: CASSAGTGGQETQYF.

The chain joins TRBV28 to TRBJ1-5, with D tentatively TRBD1 (6 bases). From germline, CDR1 is MDHEN and CDR2 SYDVKM. The V end lost 6 bases, the J end lost 1 base, and 19 bases lay between the germline ends. This CDR3 region has 17 residues. The CDR3, as DNA: TGTGCCAGCAGCGCCCTCGGGGGGCAGGGGAGCAATCAGCCCCAGCATTTT. Its protein product is CASSALGGQGSNQPQHF.

This clonotype was seen a handful of times. The rearrangement links TRBV5-6 to TRBJ1-2; D uncertain. The CDR3 is 13 amino acids. Deletions cut 4 bases from V and 4 bases from J, with 11 bases between. Germline CDR1 is SGHDT and CDR2 is YYEEEE. The CDR3 nucleotides are TGTGCCAGCAGCCCTGGAGTAGCCTATGGCTACACCTTC. Translating gives CASSPGVAYGYTF.

V is TRBV6-1 and J is TRBJ1-2, with 7 positions matching TRBD1. CDR1 MNHNS and CDR2 SASEGT come from the germline V gene. V shed 0 bases and J 4 bases; nucleotides not matched to a gene: 11. This CDR3 comprises 17 residues. CDR3: CASSEAARGTRPYGYTF. The DNA for the CDR3 is TGTGCCAGCAGTGAAGCAGCCAGGGGGACCCGCCCCTATGGCTACACCTTC.

This clonotype was recorded a few times. The J gene is TRBJ2-4, the V gene TRBV3-1, with 14 bases fitting TRBD2. V shed 4 bases and J 9 bases; nucleotides not matched to a gene: 8. Germline CDR1 and CDR2: LGHDT and YNNKEL (reference sequence). The CDR3 runs 16 residues. DNA of the CDR3: TGTGCCAGCAGCCCGGGACTAGCGGGAGTCGGTGGCATTCAGTACTTC. Translating gives CASSPGLAGVGGIQYF. Filled out from reference TRBV3-1 and TRBJ2-4, the complete variable domain reads DTAVSQTPKYLVTQMGNDKSIKCEQNLGHDTMYWYKQDSKKFLKIMFSYNNKELIINETVPNRFSPKSPDKAHLNLHINSLELGDSAVYFCASSPGLAGVGGIQYFGAGTRLSVL.

The chain recombines TRBV5-1 with TRBJ2-7; possibly TRBD2 for D (6 bases). Germline CDR1 reads SGHRS; CDR2 reads YFSETQ. V was shortened by 5 bases and J by 2 bases, with 14 bases between the two germline ends. The CDR3 runs to 14 residues. The DNA for the CDR3 is TGCGCCAGCAGGGCTAGCGCTGGGACCTACGAGCAGTACTTC. This sequence encodes CASRASAGTYEQYF.

This chain uses TRBV12-3 or TRBV12-4 with TRBJ2-1, with 10 bases aligning to TRBD2. V shed 5 bases and J 3 bases; nucleotides not matched to a gene: 4. There are 15 residues in the CDR3. The CDR3 nucleotides read TGTGCCAGCAGTCGTAGCGGGAGGAACTACAATGAGCAGTTCTTC. It encodes CASSRSGRNYNEQFF.

The chain is built from TRBV4-1 and TRBJ2-5; TRBD1 aligns across 8 bases. The CDR3 sequence is 16 residues long. Germline V CDR1 and CDR2: MGHRA, YSYEKL. J gave up 7 bases and V 4 bases, and 14 bases lay outside the gene matches. The CDR3 spells CASSREPGQTGGTQYF. The CDR3 nucleotides are TGCGCCAGCAGCCGGGAGCCGGGACAAACAGGGGGGACCCAGTACTTC.

This clonotype was seen more than once but under ten times. The chain joins TRBV27 to TRBJ2-5; 10 nucleotides agree with TRBD2. This CDR3 region has 15 residues. Trimming took 4 bases from V and 5 from J; bases not matched to a gene: 7. Germline CDR1 reads MNHEY; CDR2 reads SMNVEV (reference sequence). As DNA, the CDR3 is TGTGCCAGCAGTTCAACTAGCGGGAATAGGGAGACCCAGTACTTC. Encoded protein: CASSSTSGNRETQYF.

This clonotype has a handful of counts. The chain uses TRBV29-1 and TRBJ2-1, with D perhaps matching TRBD2 (6 bases). The germline V gene has CDR1 SQVTM and CDR2 ANQGSEA. This CDR3 contains 11 residues. V was shortened by 7 bases and J by 10 bases, with 14 bases between the two germline ends. The CDR3 bases are TGCAGCGCCGGTGGCGGGATCGAGCAGTTCTTC. Translated: CSAGGGIEQFF.

In this sample, this clonotype turned up once. The chain recombines TRBV10-2 with TRBJ2-1; no reliable D call. The germline V gene has CDR1 WSHSY and CDR2 SAAADI. The CDR3 runs to 15 residues. Trimming removed 8 bases at V and 5 bases at J, with 19 bases between. The CDR3 sequence is CASVPPGHGHNEQFF. The CDR3 DNA follows: TGCGCCAGCGTCCCCCCGGGCCACGGTCACAATGAGCAGTTCTTC.

This clonotype was recorded at least ten times. V usage is TRBV6-2 or TRBV6-3 and J usage is TRBJ2-7; D unresolved. The V gene lost 0 bases and the J gene lost 6 bases, with 12 bases spanning the gap. CDR1 and CDR2 (germline): MNHEY, SVGEGT. This CDR3 region has 14 residues. This CDR3 is CASSYSLETSEQYV. As DNA, the CDR3 is TGTGCCAGCAGTTACTCCTTAGAGACCTCCGAGCAGTACGTC.

This clonotype has just a few counts. This chain connects TRBV25-1 to TRBJ1-2; 12 bases are shared with TRBD1. Germline V gene data show CDR1 as MGHDK and CDR2 as SYGVNS. The CDR3 spans 21 residues. Trimming at V came to 2 bases and at J to 6 bases, leaving 22 bases not matched to a gene. The CDR3 loop reads CASSEVGVLTGTGGSMDGYTF. CDR3 bases: TGTGCCAGCAGTGAAGTGGGGGTCTTAACGGGGACAGGGGGCTCAATGGATGGCTACACCTTC.

The rearrangement links TRBV7-3 to TRBJ1-1, with a weak D call TRBD1 (5 bases). This CDR3 region has 15 residues. Germline V gene sequence: CDR1 SGHTA, CDR2 FQGTGA. V lost 1 base to trimming and J lost 1 base, with 10 bases between them. The CDR3, as DNA: TGTGCCAGCAGCTTAAATCCAGGGCCGAACACTGAAGCTTTCTTT. Residues: CASSLNPGPNTEAFF. The variable domain in full, completed from reference TRBV7-3 and TRBJ1-1, reads GAGVSQTPSNKVTEKGKYVELRCDPISGHTALYWYRQSLGQGPEFLIYFQGTGAADDSGLPNDRFFAVRPEGSVSTLKIQRTERGDSAVYLCASSLNPGPNTEAFFGQGTRLTVV.

The chain uses TRBV12-3 or TRBV12-4 and TRBJ1-1; TRBD1 aligns across 9 bases. The V and J ends lost 6 bases and 1 base, in that order; junction bases with no gene match: 6. The CDR3 is 15 residues long. CDR3 in amino acids: CASRYAGQGNTEAFF. For the CDR3, the DNA is TGTGCCAGCAGATACGCGGGACAGGGGAACACTGAAGCTTTCTTT.

This clonotype was seen more than once but under ten times. The genes are TRBV7-2 and TRBJ2-7; D is possibly TRBD1 or TRBD2 (5 bases each). CDR1 is SGHTA, CDR2 FQGNSA, per germline. The CDR3 sequence is 13 residues long. Trimming stripped 4 bases from V and 1 base from J, with 8 bases between. The CDR3, as DNA: TGTGCCAGCAGCTGGGACGGTTCCTACGAGCAGTACGTC. Amino acid sequence: CASSWDGSYEQYV.

This clonotype was seen ten or more times. The J gene is TRBJ2-1, the V gene TRBV20-1, with D perhaps TRBD1 (5 bases). Trimming removed 7 bases from V and 6 bases from J, with 13 bases in between. This CDR3 is 12 amino acids long. Germline lookup yields CDR1 DFQATT and CDR2 SNEGSKA (reference sequence). The CDR3 coding sequence is TGCAGTGTGACAGAATTCTCCAATGAGCAGTTCTTC. Translating gives CSVTEFSNEQFF.

The rearrangement uses TRBV14 and TRBJ1-5; 7 bases match TRBD1. The CDR3 is 18 amino acids. From germline, CDR1 is SGHDN and CDR2 FVKESK. V lost 0 bases, J lost 4 bases, and 12 bases stayed unmatched. For the CDR3, the DNA is TGTGCCAGCAGCCAAGAAGCCCGACAGGGAGAGTTGAATCAGCCCCAGCATTTT. It specifies CASSQEARQGELNQPQHF.

The chain couples TRBV4-3 to TRBJ2-1; 7 bases agree with TRBD2. This CDR3 comprises 16 residues. Per the germline V gene, CDR1 is LGHNA and CDR2 is YSLEER. Losses at the gene ends were 0 bases for V and 0 bases for J; bases not matched to a gene: 2. This CDR3 reads CASSQEGGSSYNEQFF. Written as DNA, the CDR3 is TGCGCCAGCAGCCAAGAGGGGGGGAGCTCCTACAATGAGCAGTTCTTC.

V gene TRBV30 combines with J gene TRBJ2-2; no clear D gene. The CDR3 sequence is 17 residues long. The V end lost 0 bases, the J end lost 5 bases, and 19 bases lay between the germline ends. Germline values: CDR1 GTSNPN, CDR2 SVGIG (reference sequence). CDR3 bases: TGTGCCTGGAGTGTAGTGGAACTCGCGGAGACTACCGGGGAGCTGTTTTTT. Translation gives CAWSVVELAETTGELFF.

The chain employs TRBV5-5 and TRBJ1-4, with D unclear. Germline CDR1 reads SGHKS; CDR2 reads YYEKEE (reference sequence). The V gene lost 10 bases and the J gene lost 0 bases, with 10 bases spanning the gap. The CDR3 sequence is 13 residues long. The CDR3 loop is CAASYSTNEKLFF. CDR3 coding DNA: TGTGCCGCCAGTTACTCAACTAATGAAAAACTGTTTTTT.

V usage is TRBV5-6 and J usage is TRBJ2-3; 8 bases match TRBD2. The CDR3 runs 15 residues. J was trimmed by 3 bases and V by 3 bases; bases with no gene match: 6. Per the germline V gene, CDR1 is SGHDT and CDR2 is YYEEEE. The CDR3 loop is CASSWRSSGTDTQYF. CDR3 DNA: TGTGCCAGCAGCTGGAGATCTAGCGGGACAGATACGCAGTATTTT. Filled out from reference TRBV5-6 and TRBJ2-3, the complete variable domain reads DAGVTQSPTHLIKTRGQQVTLRCSPKSGHDTVSWYQQALGQGPQFIFQYYEEEERQRGNFPDRFSGHQFPNYSSELNVNALLLGDSALYLCASSWRSSGTDTQYFGPGTRLTVL.

V is TRBV27 and J is TRBJ2-1; D may match TRBD1 or TRBD2 (6 bases each). The ends were cut back, 6 bases at V and 6 bases at J, with 18 bases in the middle. The V gene's germline CDR1 is MNHEY and CDR2 SMNVEV (reference sequence). CDR3 length equals 15 residues. The chain's CDR3 is CASRPTGYGSNEQFF. The CDR3 region has the DNA TGTGCCAGCAGACCTACAGGGTACGGGAGCAATGAGCAGTTCTTC.

This chain links TRBV30 with TRBJ1-2; TRBD1 might be the D (5 bases). Trimming took off 2 bases at V and 7 bases at J, with 14 bases between the two ends. The CDR3 spans 13 residues. Germline V lookup: CDR1 GTSNPN, CDR2 SVGIG (reference sequence). The CDR3 protein is CAWSMGGGAGYTF. The CDR3 DNA reads as TGTGCCTGGAGTATGGGGGGTGGGGCTGGCTACACCTTC.

In this sample, this clonotype turned up once. This chain uses TRBV5-4 with TRBJ2-3; the D is unclear. Germline V gene sequence: CDR1 SGHNT, CDR2 YYREEE (reference sequence). V was pared by 0 bases and J by 2 bases, with 10 bases between. CDR3 size: 15 residues. The CDR3: CASSLEYTITDTQYF. DNA of the CDR3: TGTGCCAGCAGCTTGGAGTATACCATCACAGATACGCAGTATTTT.